A single sample is the source of the 2 T cell receptor beta chains below, sequenced in a study of shared clonotypes between healthy human individuals. TCRdb keeps only in-frame clones here, not all; method: immunoSEQ multiplex PCR. The repertoire holds 450,000 to 700,000 clones, with nearly 97% as singletons. The naive CD8 fraction comprised CD45RO-negative cells positively selected for CCR7 and excluded terminally differentiated effector memory CD45RA+ cells. Sequenced input: naive CD8+ T cells sorted from blood. All receptors come from a woman younger than 45 in good health.

This clone appeared a single time. The J gene is TRBJ1-3, the V gene TRBV2; D is unresolved. The CDR3 sequence is 17 residues long. Germline V gene data show CDR1 as SNHLY and CDR2 as FYNNEI. Trimming took 8 bases from V and 0 from J, leaving 20 bases between them. In nucleotides, the CDR3 is TGTGCCAGCGCTAGTCCTAAAGGTAACCCCTCTGGAAACACCATATATTTT. Protein sequence: CASASPKGNPSGNTIYF.

The chain joins TRBV5-1 to TRBJ2-1, with D possibly being TRBD1 (5 bases). V lost 0 bases to trimming and J lost 0 bases, with 10 bases between them. The length of the CDR3 is 16 residues. The germline V gene encodes CDR1 SGHRS and CDR2 YFSETQ. The CDR3 sequence is CASSLEGASSYNEQFF. The CDR3 region has the DNA TGCGCCAGCAGCTTGGAAGGGGCGAGCTCCTACAATGAGCAGTTCTTC.